This T cell receptor beta chain was sequenced for a study of shared clonotypes between healthy human individuals. The study's findings and limits: Sharing across four donors was highest in naive CD4 (roughly 5%) and lowest in memory CD8 (approximately 0.4%).

Libraries were prepared by immunoSEQ multiplex PCR; TCRdb keeps only in-frame clonotypes and omits some of them. The sample lists 850,000 to 1,200,000 clones; around 74% were seen once. Germline-derived CDR1 and CDR2 are SGHAT and FQDESV (reference sequence). The CDR3 spans 14 residues. V dropped 3 bases and J dropped 0 bases, with 9 bases sitting between them. Comments on this clone: The antigen is unknown.

This clonotype was sampled from a man younger than 35 in good health. This chain joins TRBV11-1 and TRBJ2-7; a possible D gene is TRBD2 (6 bases). Input material: memory CD4+ T cells sorted from blood. Noted subset: CD45RA-negative fraction. The DNA for the CDR3 is TGTGCCAGCAGCTTGGAGGGTTCCTCCTACGAGCAGTACTTC. This translates into CASSLEGSSYEQYF.